The sequence of this TCR beta chain was determined in a study of blood T cell repertoires in COVID-19. In the study overall: The study drew acute and convalescent COVID-19 samples from the United States, Italy and Spain. T cells, B-cell-depleted T cells, or PBMCs supplied cDNA or gDNA.

As handled by the study authors: Nucleated cell number was recorded as an estimate derived from reference gene primer amplification. The table came from immunoSEQ multiplex PCR; TCRdb's copy has only in-frame clones and leaves some out. V, J and clone size were drawn from that table, and D and trimming were deduced from the DNA. The sample shows nearly 80,000 clones, around 80% of them seen only once. V lost 8 bases and J lost 3; bases outside the gene matches: 9. CDR3 size: 14 residues. Looked up from germline, CDR1 is ENHRY and CDR2 is SYGVKD. Material: peripheral blood. The V call is TRBV10-3, the J call TRBJ2-5; TRBD1 aligns across 7 bases. This sequence originates from a woman in her seventies with acute or convalescent COVID-19. Here the CDR3 DNA reads TGTGCCATCTCCCTCAGACAGGGAGAAGAGACCCAGTACTTC. The encoded protein is CAISLRQGEETQYF.